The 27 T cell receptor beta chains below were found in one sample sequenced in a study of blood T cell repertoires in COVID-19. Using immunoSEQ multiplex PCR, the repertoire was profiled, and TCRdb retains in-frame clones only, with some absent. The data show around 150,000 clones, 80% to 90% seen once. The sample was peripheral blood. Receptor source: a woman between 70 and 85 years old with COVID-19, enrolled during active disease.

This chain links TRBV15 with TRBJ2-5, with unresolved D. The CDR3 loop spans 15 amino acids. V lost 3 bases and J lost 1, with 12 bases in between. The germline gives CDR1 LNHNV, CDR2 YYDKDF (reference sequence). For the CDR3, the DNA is TGTGCCACCAGCAGCGGCCTAGATCCCCAAGAGACCCAGTACTTC. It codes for CATSSGLDPQETQYF. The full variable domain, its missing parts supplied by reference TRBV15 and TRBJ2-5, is DAMVIQNPRYQVTQFGKPVTLSCSQTLNHNVMYWYQQKSSQAPKLLFHYYDKDFNNEADTPDNFQSRRPNTSFCFLDIRSPGLGDTAMYLCATSSGLDPQETQYFGPGTRLLVL.

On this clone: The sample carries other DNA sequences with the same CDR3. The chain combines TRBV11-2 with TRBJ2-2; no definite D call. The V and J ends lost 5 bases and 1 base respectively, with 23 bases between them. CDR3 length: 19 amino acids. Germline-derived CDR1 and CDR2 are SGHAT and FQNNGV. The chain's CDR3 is CASSRRVWVAAENTGELFF. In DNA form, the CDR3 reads TGTGCCAGCAGCCGTCGAGTCTGGGTGGCGGCGGAGAACACCGGGGAGCTGTTTTTT.

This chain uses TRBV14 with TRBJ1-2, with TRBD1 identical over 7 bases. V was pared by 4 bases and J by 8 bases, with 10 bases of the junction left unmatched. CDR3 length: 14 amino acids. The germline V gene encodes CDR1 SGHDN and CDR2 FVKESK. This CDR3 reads CASSLLTGSGGYTF. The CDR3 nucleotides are TGTGCCAGCAGCCTCTTGACAGGGTCAGGCGGCTACACCTTC.

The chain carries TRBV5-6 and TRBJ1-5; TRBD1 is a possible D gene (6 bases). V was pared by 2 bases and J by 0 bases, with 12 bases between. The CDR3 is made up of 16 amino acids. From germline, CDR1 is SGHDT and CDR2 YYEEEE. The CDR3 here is CASSLTGSPSNQPQHF. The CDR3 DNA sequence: TGTGCCAGCAGCTTAACAGGGTCGCCTAGCAATCAGCCCCAGCATTTT. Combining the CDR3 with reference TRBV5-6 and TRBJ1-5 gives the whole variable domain DAGVTQSPTHLIKTRGQQVTLRCSPKSGHDTVSWYQQALGQGPQFIFQYYEEEERQRGNFPDRFSGHQFPNYSSELNVNALLLGDSALYLCASSLTGSPSNQPQHFGDGTRLSIL.

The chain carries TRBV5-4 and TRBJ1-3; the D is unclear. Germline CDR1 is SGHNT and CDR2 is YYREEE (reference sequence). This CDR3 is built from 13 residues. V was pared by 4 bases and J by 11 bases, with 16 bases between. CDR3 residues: CASSQVGSDPIYF. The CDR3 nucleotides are TGTGCCAGCAGCCAGGTCGGATCAGACCCCATATATTTT.

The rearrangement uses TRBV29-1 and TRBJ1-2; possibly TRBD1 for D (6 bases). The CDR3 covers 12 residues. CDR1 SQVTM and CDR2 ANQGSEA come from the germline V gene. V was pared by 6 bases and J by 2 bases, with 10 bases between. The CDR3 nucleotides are TGCAGCGTGGACAGAGAAAACTATGGCTACACCTTC. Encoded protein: CSVDRENYGYTF.

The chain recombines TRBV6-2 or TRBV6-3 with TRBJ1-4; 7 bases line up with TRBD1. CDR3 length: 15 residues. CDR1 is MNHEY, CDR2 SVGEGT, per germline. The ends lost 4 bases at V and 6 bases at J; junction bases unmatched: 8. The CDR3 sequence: CASSSGDRDYEKLFF. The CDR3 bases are TGTGCCAGCAGTTCCGGTGACAGGGATTATGAAAAACTGTTTTTT.

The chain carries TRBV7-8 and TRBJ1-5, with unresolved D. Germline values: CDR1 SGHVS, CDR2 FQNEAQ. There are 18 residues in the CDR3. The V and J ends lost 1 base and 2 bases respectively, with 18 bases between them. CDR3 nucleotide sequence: TGTGCCAGCAGCTTAGAATCGGGTCGGGAATTCGGCAATCAGCCCCAGCATTTT. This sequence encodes CASSLESGREFGNQPQHF.

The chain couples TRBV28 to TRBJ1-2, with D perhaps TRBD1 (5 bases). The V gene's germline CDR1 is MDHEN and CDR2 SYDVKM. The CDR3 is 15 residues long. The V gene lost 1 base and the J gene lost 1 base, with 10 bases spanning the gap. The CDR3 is CASSLFQGGNYGYTF. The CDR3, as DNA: TGTGCCAGCAGTTTATTCCAGGGTGGTAACTATGGCTACACCTTC.

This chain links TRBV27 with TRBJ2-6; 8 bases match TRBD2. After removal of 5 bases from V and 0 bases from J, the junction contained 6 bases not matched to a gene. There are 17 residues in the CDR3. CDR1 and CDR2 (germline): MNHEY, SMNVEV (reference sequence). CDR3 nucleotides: TGTGCCAGCAGTCCTGGACTAGCCTACTCTGGGGCCAACGTCCTGACTTTC. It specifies CASSPGLAYSGANVLTF. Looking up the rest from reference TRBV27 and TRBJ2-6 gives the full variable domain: EAQVTQNPRYLITVTGKKLTVTCSQNMNHEYMSWYRQDPGLGLRQIYYSMNVEVTDKGDVPEGYKVSRKEKRNFPLILESPSPNQTSLYFCASSPGLAYSGANVLTFGAGSRLTVL.

The CDR3 reads CASSMNQRGEVGELFF. CDR3 bases: TGTGCCAGTAGTATGAACCAGCGGGGGGAGGTCGGGGAGCTGTTTTTT. The chain combines TRBV19 with TRBJ2-2; TRBD2 matches 9 bases. Germline trimming cut 3 bases from V and 7 bases from J; bases unmatched to any gene: 9. CDR3 length equals 16 residues. Per germline, CDR1 LNHDA and CDR2 SQIVND (reference sequence).

The CDR3 sequence is CASSQSSAGAYLSYNEQFF. In DNA form, the CDR3 reads TGCGCCAGCAGCCAATCGTCAGCGGGGGCCTACCTCTCCTACAATGAGCAGTTCTTC. The rearrangement links TRBV4-1 to TRBJ2-1; 8 bases align to TRBD2. Germline CDR1 reads MGHRA; CDR2 reads YSYEKL. This CDR3 spans 19 amino acids. The V gene end was trimmed by 2 bases and the J gene end by 0 bases; junction bases not matched to a gene: 12.

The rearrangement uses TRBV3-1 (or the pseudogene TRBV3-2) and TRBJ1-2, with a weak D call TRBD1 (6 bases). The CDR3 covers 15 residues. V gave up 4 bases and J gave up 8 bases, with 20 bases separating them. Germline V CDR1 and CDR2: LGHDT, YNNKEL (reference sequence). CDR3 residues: CASSRALGAGAGYTF. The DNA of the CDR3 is TGTGCCAGCAGCCGAGCACTTGGCGCAGGGGCAGGCTACACCTTC.

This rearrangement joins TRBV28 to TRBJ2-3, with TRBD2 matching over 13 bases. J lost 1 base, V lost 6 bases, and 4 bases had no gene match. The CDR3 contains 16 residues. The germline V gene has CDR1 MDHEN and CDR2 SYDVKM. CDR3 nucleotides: TGTGCCAGCAGCGGACTAGCGGGGGTTGGCACAGATACGCAGTATTTT. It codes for CASSGLAGVGTDTQYF.

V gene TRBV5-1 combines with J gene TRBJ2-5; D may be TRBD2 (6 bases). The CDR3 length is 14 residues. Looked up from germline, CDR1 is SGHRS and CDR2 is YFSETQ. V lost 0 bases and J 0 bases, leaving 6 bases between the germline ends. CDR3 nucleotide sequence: TGCGCCAGCAGCTTGGGGGACTACCAAGAGACCCAGTACTTC. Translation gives CASSLGDYQETQYF.

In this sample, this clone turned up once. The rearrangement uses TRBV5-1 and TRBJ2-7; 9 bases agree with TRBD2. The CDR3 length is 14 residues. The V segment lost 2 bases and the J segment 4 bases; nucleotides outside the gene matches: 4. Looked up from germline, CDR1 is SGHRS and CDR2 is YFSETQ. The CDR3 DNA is TGCGCCAGCAGCTTTAGCGGGGGTGGGTACGAGCAGTACTTC. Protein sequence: CASSFSGGGYEQYF.

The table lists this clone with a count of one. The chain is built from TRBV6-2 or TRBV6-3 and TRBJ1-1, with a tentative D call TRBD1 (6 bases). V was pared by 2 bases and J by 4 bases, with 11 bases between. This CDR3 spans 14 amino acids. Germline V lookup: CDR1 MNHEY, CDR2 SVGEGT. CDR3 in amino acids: CASSYGGVGTEAFF. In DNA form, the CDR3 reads TGTGCCAGCAGTTACGGGGGCGTAGGCACTGAAGCTTTCTTT.

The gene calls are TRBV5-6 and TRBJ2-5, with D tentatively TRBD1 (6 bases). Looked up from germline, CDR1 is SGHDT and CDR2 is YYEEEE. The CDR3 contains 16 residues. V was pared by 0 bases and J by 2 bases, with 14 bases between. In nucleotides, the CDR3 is TGTGCCAGCAGCTTGGGTACAGGGAGTGATCAAGAGACCCAGTACTTC. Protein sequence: CASSLGTGSDQETQYF. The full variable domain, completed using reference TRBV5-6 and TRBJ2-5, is DAGVTQSPTHLIKTRGQQVTLRCSPKSGHDTVSWYQQALGQGPQFIFQYYEEEERQRGNFPDRFSGHQFPNYSSELNVNALLLGDSALYLCASSLGTGSDQETQYFGPGTRLLVL.

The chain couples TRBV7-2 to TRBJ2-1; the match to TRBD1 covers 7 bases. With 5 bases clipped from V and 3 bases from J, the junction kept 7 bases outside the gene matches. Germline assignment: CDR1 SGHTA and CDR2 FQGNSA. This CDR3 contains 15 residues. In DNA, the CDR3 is TGTGCCAGCAGCCCCCGGGACAGAATCTACAATGAGCAGTTCTTC. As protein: CASSPRDRIYNEQFF.

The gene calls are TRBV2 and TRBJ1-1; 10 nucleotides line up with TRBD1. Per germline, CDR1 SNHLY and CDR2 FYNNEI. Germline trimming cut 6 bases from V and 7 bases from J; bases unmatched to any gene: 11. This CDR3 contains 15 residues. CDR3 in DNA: TGTGCCAGCAGCCCAGATTGGGACAGGGGCAGTGAAGCTTTCTTT. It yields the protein CASSPDWDRGSEAFF.

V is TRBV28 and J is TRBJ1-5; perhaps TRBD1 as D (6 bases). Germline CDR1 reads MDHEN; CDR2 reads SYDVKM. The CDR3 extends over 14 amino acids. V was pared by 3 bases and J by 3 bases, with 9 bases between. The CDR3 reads CASSFAGVNQPQHF. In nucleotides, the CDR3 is TGTGCCAGCAGTTTCGCAGGGGTCAATCAGCCCCAGCATTTT. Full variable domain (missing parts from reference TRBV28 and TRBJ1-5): DVKVTQSSRYLVKRTGEKVFLECVQDMDHENMFWYRQDPGLGLRLIYFSYDVKMKEKGDIPEGYSVSREKKERFSLILESASTNQTSMYLCASSFAGVNQPQHFGDGTRLSIL.

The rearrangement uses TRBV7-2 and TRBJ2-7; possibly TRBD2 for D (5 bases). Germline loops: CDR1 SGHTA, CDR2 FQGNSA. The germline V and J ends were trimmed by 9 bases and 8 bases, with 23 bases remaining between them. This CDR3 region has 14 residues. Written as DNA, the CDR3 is TGTGCCAGTGAGCTTAGCGAGGTTAGTTCGAAGCAGTACTTC. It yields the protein CASELSEVSSKQYF.

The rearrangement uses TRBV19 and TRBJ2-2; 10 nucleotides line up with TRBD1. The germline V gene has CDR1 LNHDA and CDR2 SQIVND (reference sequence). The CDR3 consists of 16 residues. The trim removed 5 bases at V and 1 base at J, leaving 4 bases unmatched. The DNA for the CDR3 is TGTGCCAGTAGTTCGAGGGACAGGGGGAACACCGGGGAGCTGTTTTTT. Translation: CASSSRDRGNTGELFF.

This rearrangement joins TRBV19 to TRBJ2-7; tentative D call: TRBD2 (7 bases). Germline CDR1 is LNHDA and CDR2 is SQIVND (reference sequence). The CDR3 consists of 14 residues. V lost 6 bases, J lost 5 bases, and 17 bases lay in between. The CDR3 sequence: CASSGGLPPDEQYF. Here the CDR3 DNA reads TGTGCCAGTAGCGGGGGGCTACCACCTGACGAGCAGTACTTC. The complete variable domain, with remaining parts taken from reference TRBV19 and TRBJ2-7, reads DGGITQSPKYLFRKEGQNVTLSCEQNLNHDAMYWYRQDPGQGLRLIYYSQIVNDFQKGDIAEGYSVSREKKESFPLTVTSAQKNPTAFYLCASSGGLPPDEQYFGPGTRLTVT.

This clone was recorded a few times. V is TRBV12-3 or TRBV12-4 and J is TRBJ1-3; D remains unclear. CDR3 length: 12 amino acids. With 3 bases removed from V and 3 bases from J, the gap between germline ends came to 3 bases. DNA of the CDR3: TGTGCCAGCAGTTTCGGTGGAAACACCATATATTTT. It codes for CASSFGGNTIYF.

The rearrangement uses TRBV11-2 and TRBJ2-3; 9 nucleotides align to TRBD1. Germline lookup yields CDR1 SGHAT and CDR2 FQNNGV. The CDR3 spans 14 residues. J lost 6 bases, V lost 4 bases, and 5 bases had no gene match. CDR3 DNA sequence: TGTGCCAGCAGCTGGGACAGGGAGTTCGATACGCAGTATTTT. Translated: CASSWDREFDTQYF. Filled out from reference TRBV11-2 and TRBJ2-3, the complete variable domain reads EAGVAQSPRYKIIEKRQSVAFWCNPISGHATLYWYQQILGQGPKLLIQFQNNGVVDDSQLPKDRFSAERLKGVDSTLKIQPAKLEDSAVYLCASSWDREFDTQYFGPGTRLTVL.

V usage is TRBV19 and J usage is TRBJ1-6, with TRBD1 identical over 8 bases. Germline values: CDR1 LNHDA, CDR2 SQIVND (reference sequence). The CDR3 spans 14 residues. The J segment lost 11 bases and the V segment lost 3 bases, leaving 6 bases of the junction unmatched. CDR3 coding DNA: TGTGCCAGTAGTATTGGGGTGGACAGGGCACCCCTCCACTTT. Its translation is CASSIGVDRAPLHF.